This T cell receptor beta chain came from a study of OX40 agonist ivuxolimab in advanced cancers. Notes on the study in general: Clonal expansion by week 6 occurred in CD4+ and CD8+ blood T cells (at 0.1 to 3.0 mg/kg).

From germline, CDR1 is PRHDT and CDR2 FYEKMQ (reference sequence). V was cut by 2 bases and J by 7 bases, with 11 bases left in between. CDR3 length: 13 residues. This clone appeared a single time. Antigen: not known. The repertoire was sequenced with immunoSEQ multiplex PCR; TCRdb's copy has only in-frame clones and lacks some. Of more than 40,000 clones listed, 82% are singletons. The J gene is TRBJ1-2, the V gene TRBV13; TRBD1 might be the D (5 bases). This TCR was sampled from an adult with an advanced solid tumor such as melanoma, head and neck, liver or kidney cancer. This material consisted of CD4+ or CD8+ T cells sorted from blood, taken in a trial of the OX40 agonist ivuxolimab. The CDR3 DNA sequence: TGTGCCAGCAGCTTAACACGGAGGGGTGGCTACACCTTC. It is translated as CASSLTRRGGYTF.